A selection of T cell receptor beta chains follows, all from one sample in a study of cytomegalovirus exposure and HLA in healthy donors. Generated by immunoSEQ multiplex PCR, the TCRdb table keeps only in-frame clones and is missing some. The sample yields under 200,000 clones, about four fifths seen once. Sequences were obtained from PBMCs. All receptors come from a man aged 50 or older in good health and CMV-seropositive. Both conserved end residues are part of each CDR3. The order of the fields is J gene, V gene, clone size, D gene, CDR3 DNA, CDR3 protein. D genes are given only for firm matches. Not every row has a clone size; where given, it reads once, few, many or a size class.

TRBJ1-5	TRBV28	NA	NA	TGTGCCAGCAGTTTAACAGGGAAGAATCAGCCCCAGCATTTT	CASSLTGKNQPQHF
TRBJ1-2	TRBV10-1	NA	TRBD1	TGCGCCAGCAGCCTAAGGGACAGCAGTTTTAGCTATGGCTACACCTTC	CASSLRDSSFSYGYTF
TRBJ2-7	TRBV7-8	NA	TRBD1	TGTGCCAGCAGCTTACTCCCTGGGACAGGGAACCCCTACGAGCAGTACTTC	CASSLLPGTGNPYEQYF
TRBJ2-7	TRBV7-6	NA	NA	TGTGCCAGCAGCTTAGCCCACGACACCCTCTACGAGCAGTACTTC	CASSLAHDTLYEQYF
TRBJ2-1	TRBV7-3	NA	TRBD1	TGTGCCAGCAGCTCCCCCGGGACAGGGGCCCCCAATGAGCAGTTCTTC	CASSSPGTGAPNEQFF
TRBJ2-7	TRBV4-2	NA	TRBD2	TGTGCCAGCAGCCAAGATCGGGCGGGAGCTCGGGAGCAGTACTTC	CASSQDRAGAREQYF
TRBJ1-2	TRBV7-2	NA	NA	TGTGCCAGCAGCTCACGAATTGGCCCCTATGGCTACACCTTC	CASSSRIGPYGYTF
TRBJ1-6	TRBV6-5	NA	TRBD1	TGTGCCAGCAGCCCAGACAGGGTCGGTTCACCCCTCCACTTT	CASSPDRVGSPLHF
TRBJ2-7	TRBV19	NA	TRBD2	TGTGCCAGTAGTATAGGGCCTCTAGCGGGAGTCTACGAGCAGTACTTC	CASSIGPLAGVYEQYF
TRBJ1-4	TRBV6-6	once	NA	TGTGCCAGCAGCTTGCAGGGGATAGGTAATGAAAAACTGTTTTTT	CASSLQGIGNEKLFF